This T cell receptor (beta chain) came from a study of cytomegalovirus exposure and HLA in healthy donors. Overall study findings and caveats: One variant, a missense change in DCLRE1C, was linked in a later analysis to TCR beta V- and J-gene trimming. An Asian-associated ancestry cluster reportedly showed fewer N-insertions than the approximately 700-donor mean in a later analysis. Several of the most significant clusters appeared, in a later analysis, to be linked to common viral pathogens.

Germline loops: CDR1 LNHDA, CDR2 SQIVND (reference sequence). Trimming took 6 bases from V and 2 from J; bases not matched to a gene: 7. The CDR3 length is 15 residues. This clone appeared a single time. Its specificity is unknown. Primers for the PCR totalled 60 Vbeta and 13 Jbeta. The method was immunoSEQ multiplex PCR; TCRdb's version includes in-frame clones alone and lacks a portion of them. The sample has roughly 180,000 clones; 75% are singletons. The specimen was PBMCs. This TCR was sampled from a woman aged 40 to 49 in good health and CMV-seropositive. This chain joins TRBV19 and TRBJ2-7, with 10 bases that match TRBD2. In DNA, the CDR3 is TGTGCCAGTAGCCTCGGACTAGCGGAAGCCTACGAGCAGTACTTC. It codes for CASSLGLAEAYEQYF. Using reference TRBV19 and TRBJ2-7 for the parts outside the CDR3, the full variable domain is DGGITQSPKYLFRKEGQNVTLSCEQNLNHDAMYWYRQDPGQGLRLIYYSQIVNDFQKGDIAEGYSVSREKKESFPLTVTSAQKNPTAFYLCASSLGLAEAYEQYFGPGTRLTVT.